The 27 T cell receptor beta chains below were found in one sample sequenced in a study of blood T cell repertoires in COVID-19. Clones were sequenced by immunoSEQ multiplex PCR, and TCRdb holds only the in-frame ones, with some missing. The sample has over 600,000 clones, 80% to 90% seen once. The sample taken for sequencing was peripheral blood. Receptors were obtained from a woman aged 18 to 35 with acute or convalescent COVID-19.

This chain uses TRBV19 with TRBJ2-7, with 9 bases matching TRBD1. The germline CDR1 and CDR2 sequences are LNHDA and SQIVND (reference sequence). V lost 8 bases and J lost 4; bases outside the gene matches: 6. The CDR3 runs 13 residues. Written as DNA, the CDR3 is TGTGCCAGTTCGGGACAGGGTACTTACGAGCAGTACTTC. This sequence encodes CASSGQGTYEQYF.

The chain recombines TRBV12-3 or TRBV12-4 with TRBJ1-3; D is unclear. This CDR3 has 13 residues. Deletions cut 3 bases from V and 4 bases from J, with 7 bases between. The CDR3 sequence: CASSFREGNTIYF. CDR3 DNA sequence: TGTGCCAGCAGTTTCCGGGAGGGAAACACCATATATTTT.

The chain carries TRBV2 and TRBJ1-2; 10 bases are shared with TRBD1. The CDR3 spans 14 residues. The germline CDR1 and CDR2 sequences are SNHLY and FYNNEI. V shed 7 bases and J 2 bases; nucleotides not matched to a gene: 4. The CDR3 here is CASKGTGANYGYTF. CDR3 bases: TGTGCCAGCAAAGGGACAGGGGCGAACTATGGCTACACCTTC.

The rearrangement links TRBV12-5 to TRBJ2-3; weak D call: TRBD1 (5 bases). Trimming cost V 3 bases and J 3 bases, with 16 bases left between them. Germline V gene sequence: CDR1 LGHNT, CDR2 FRNRAP. The CDR3 spans 16 residues. The CDR3: CASGFSHSKGTDTQYF. The CDR3 nucleotides read TGTGCTAGTGGTTTTAGTCACAGCAAGGGGACAGATACGCAGTATTTT.

This chain uses TRBV6-2 or TRBV6-3 with TRBJ1-2; tentative D call: TRBD1 (6 bases). Germline-derived CDR1 and CDR2 are MNHEY and SVGEGT. Deletions cut 0 bases from V and 8 bases from J, with 10 bases between. This CDR3 has 13 amino acids. The CDR3, as DNA: TGTGCCAGCAGTTACTCGAGGGGACAAGGCTACACCTTC. This translates into CASSYSRGQGYTF.

The rearrangement joins TRBV11-2 to TRBJ1-4; the D gene is possibly TRBD1 (5 bases). V shed 4 bases and J shed 6 bases, with 15 bases lying between them. The CDR3 consists of 15 residues. CDR1 and CDR2 (germline): SGHAT, FQNNGV. The CDR3, as DNA: TGTGCCAGCAGCTCTCAGGGCCAAAGGGATGAAAAACTGTTTTTT. Its translation is CASSSQGQRDEKLFF.

This clone came up once. This rearrangement joins TRBV9 to TRBJ1-2; D uncertain. The germline V and J ends were trimmed by 5 bases and 0 bases, with 17 bases remaining between them. Germline CDR1 is SGDLS and CDR2 is YYNGEE. CDR3 length: 16 amino acids. In DNA form, the CDR3 reads TGTGCCAGCAGTCATGACACGAGTTATCCTAACTATGGCTACACCTTC. Amino acid sequence: CASSHDTSYPNYGYTF.

This chain's CDR3 is CASSFPAQGAAGNTIYF. In DNA form, the CDR3 reads TGTGCCAGCAGTTTCCCGGCACAGGGGGCGGCTGGAAACACCATATATTTT. V usage is TRBV27 and J usage is TRBJ1-3, with 9 bases matching TRBD1. V was pared by 3 bases and J by 2 bases, with 8 bases of the junction left unmatched. The CDR3 totals 17 residues. Germline assignment: CDR1 MNHEY and CDR2 SMNVEV (reference sequence).

The rearrangement joins TRBV2 to TRBJ1-2, with TRBD1 matching over 7 bases. The CDR3 is made up of 15 amino acids. V shed 5 bases and J 0 bases; nucleotides not matched to a gene: 6. Per the germline V gene, CDR1 is SNHLY and CDR2 is FYNNEI. CDR3 DNA: TGTGCCAGCAGTAGTACAGGGGCCCCTAACTATGGCTACACCTTC. Translation: CASSSTGAPNYGYTF.

The chain uses TRBV3-1 (or the pseudogene TRBV3-2) and TRBJ1-5; unclear D gene. The CDR3 is made up of 14 amino acids. Trimming took 1 base from V and 6 from J, leaving 10 bases between them. The V gene's germline CDR1 is LGHDT and CDR2 YNNKEL (reference sequence). CDR3 region: CASSQAVSRQPQHF. For the CDR3, the DNA is TGTGCCAGCAGCCAAGCGGTGAGTCGTCAGCCCCAGCATTTT.

CDR3 amino acids: CASTQFYEQYF. CDR3 sequence (DNA): TGTGCCAGCACCCAGTTCTACGAGCAGTACTTC. V gene TRBV7-2 combines with J gene TRBJ2-7; unclear D gene. The CDR3 spans 11 residues. Germline V lookup: CDR1 SGHTA, CDR2 FQGNSA. V was pared by 7 bases and J by 3 bases, with 7 bases between.

This clone was counted only a few times. J is TRBJ1-5 and V is TRBV19, with 7 bases lining up with TRBD1. V gave up 4 bases and J gave up 1 base; unmatched junction bases: 13. The germline gives CDR1 LNHDA, CDR2 SQIVND (reference sequence). The CDR3 length is 18 residues. In nucleotides, the CDR3 is TGTGCCAGTAGTAAGAGGCCGACAGGGCTCAAGAGCAATCAGCCCCAGCATTTT. It translates to CASSKRPTGLKSNQPQHF.

This sequence joins TRBV11-2 and TRBJ1-2; D might be TRBD1 (6 bases). CDR1 is SGHAT, CDR2 FQNNGV, per germline. The CDR3 is 15 residues long. The V gene lost 3 bases and the J gene lost 4 bases, with 15 bases spanning the gap. In DNA, the CDR3 is TGTGCCAGCAGCTTCCGGGACACTATCGTCTATGGCTACACCTTC. It is translated as CASSFRDTIVYGYTF.

This clone was seen a handful of times. The chain couples TRBV19 to TRBJ1-5; D gene uncertain. Germline V gives CDR1 LNHDA, CDR2 SQIVND (reference sequence). The CDR3 loop spans 16 amino acids. Trimming left V 1 base short and J 4 bases short, with 14 bases between. Here the CDR3 DNA reads TGTGCCAGTAGTATAGCTGGAGTTCCAACTAATCAGCCCCAGCATTTT. Amino acids: CASSIAGVPTNQPQHF.

The CDR3 DNA follows: TGTGCCAGCAGTGAAGCTTCCGGGACAGGGTTTTTAGCGGAGTTCTTC. Its protein product is CASSEASGTGFLAEFF. The V gene is TRBV6-1, the J gene TRBJ2-1, with 9 nucleotides matching TRBD1. The V gene's germline CDR1 is MNHNS and CDR2 SASEGT. CDR3 length: 16 residues. The ends lost 0 bases at V and 14 bases at J; junction bases unmatched: 14.

The chain carries TRBV7-2 and TRBJ1-5; D may be TRBD1 (5 bases). CDR1 SGHTA and CDR2 FQGNSA come from the germline V gene. This CDR3 has 15 residues. The ends were cut back, 5 bases at V and 2 bases at J, with 13 bases in the middle. The CDR3 loop reads CASSGRAWGNQPQHF. CDR3 bases: TGTGCCAGCAGCGGCAGGGCGTGGGGCAATCAGCCCCAGCATTTT.

The chain uses TRBV27 and TRBJ2-7, with D perhaps TRBD1 (5 bases). V lost 0 bases and J 5 bases, leaving 20 bases between the germline ends. The CDR3 runs to 17 residues. Germline lookup yields CDR1 MNHEY and CDR2 SMNVEV (reference sequence). CDR3 region: CASSLSSRQGLFHEQYF. CDR3 DNA: TGTGCCAGCAGTTTATCGTCTAGGCAGGGTTTGTTCCACGAGCAGTACTTC.

This rearrangement joins TRBV9 to TRBJ1-2, with D unresolved. Germline values: CDR1 SGDLS, CDR2 YYNGEE. The length of the CDR3 is 13 residues. V lost 4 bases and J lost 9, with 16 bases in between. The CDR3 DNA is TGTGCCAGCAGCCCCTCAGGTTTCCCTCGCTACACCTTC. This translates into CASSPSGFPRYTF. Supplemented by reference TRBV9 and TRBJ1-2, the full variable domain reads DSGVTQTPKHLITATGQRVTLRCSPRSGDLSVYWYQQSLDQGLQFLIQYYNGEERAKGNILERFSAQQFPDLHSELNLSSLELGDSALYFCASSPSGFPRYTFGSGTRLTVV.

The chain couples TRBV19 to TRBJ2-5, with a tentative D call TRBD1 (6 bases). V gave up 4 bases and J gave up 5 bases, with 14 bases separating them. This CDR3 has 14 residues. Germline assignment: CDR1 LNHDA and CDR2 SQIVND (reference sequence). CDR3 in amino acids: CASSRGTLWETQYF. CDR3 bases: TGTGCCAGTAGTAGGGGGACATTGTGGGAGACCCAGTACTTC.

This clone was seen a single time. The genes are TRBV6-2 or TRBV6-3 and TRBJ1-3; D is ambiguous. Trimming pared 1 base from V and 4 bases from J, leaving 11 bases between. The CDR3 has 15 amino acids. The germline V gene encodes CDR1 MNHEY and CDR2 SVGEGT. CDR3 in DNA: TGTGCCAGCAGTTACTTCGGGGTTGGGGGAAACACCATATATTTT. Translated: CASSYFGVGGNTIYF.

This clone was found once. This rearrangement joins TRBV9 to TRBJ1-3; D gene unclear. The CDR3 length is 14 residues. Germline loops: CDR1 SGDLS, CDR2 YYNGEE. Trimming stripped 4 bases from V and 2 bases from J, with 10 bases between. CDR3 nucleotide sequence: TGTGCCAGCAGCCCCGCGACAACTGGAAACACCATATATTTT. It codes for CASSPATTGNTIYF.

This chain joins TRBV7-2 and TRBJ1-5; 8 positions agree with TRBD1. Unmatched junction bases numbered 10, after V lost 1 base and J lost 2 bases. Germline V CDR1 and CDR2: SGHTA, FQGNSA. The CDR3 is 18 amino acids. The CDR3 DNA sequence: TGTGCCAGCAGCTTAGGCCCCCTGACAGGGGCCGGCAATCAGCCCCAGCATTTT. Amino acid sequence: CASSLGPLTGAGNQPQHF.

The chain uses TRBV25-1 and TRBJ2-5; unclear D gene. The CDR3 length is 11 residues. Trimming stripped 4 bases from V and 3 bases from J, with 3 bases between. The V gene's germline CDR1 is MGHDK and CDR2 SYGVNS. CDR3 nucleotide sequence: TGTGCCAGCAGTGTAGAAGAGACCCAGTACTTC. Translation gives CASSVEETQYF.

This sequence joins TRBV5-5 and TRBJ2-7, with D possibly being TRBD1 (6 bases). There are 12 residues in the CDR3. Trimming removed 5 bases from V and 6 bases from J, with 12 bases in between. CDR1 SGHKS and CDR2 YYEKEE come from the germline V gene (reference sequence). DNA of the CDR3: TGTGCCAGCAGTTTTACAGGGTCCGAGCAGTACTTC. Translated: CASSFTGSEQYF.

The V call is TRBV5-8, the J call TRBJ2-5; TRBD2 might be the D (5 bases). The V gene's germline CDR1 is SGHTS and CDR2 YDEGEE. The CDR3 loop spans 16 amino acids. V was shortened by 1 base and J by 0 bases, with 13 bases between the two germline ends. The DNA for the CDR3 is TGTGCCAGCAGCTTGCGAGGGATCTCGTACCAAGAGACCCAGTACTTC. It translates to CASSLRGISYQETQYF.

The rearrangement uses TRBV5-5 and TRBJ1-1; TRBD1 might be the D (5 bases). CDR1 is SGHKS and CDR2 is YYEKEE in the germline V gene (reference sequence). Trimming pared 0 bases from V and 3 bases from J, leaving 12 bases between. There are 15 residues in the CDR3. CDR3 sequence reads: CASSLGQTMYTEAFF. In nucleotides, the CDR3 is TGTGCCAGCAGCTTGGGACAGACAATGTACACTGAAGCTTTCTTT.

The chain employs TRBV29-1 and TRBJ1-1, with 7 bases that match TRBD1. V trimming: 7 bases; J trimming: 3 bases; junction bases outside the gene matches: 8. The CDR3 extends over 13 amino acids. Germline V gene lookup returns CDR1 SQVTM and CDR2 ANQGSEA. The CDR3 nucleotides are TGCAGCGCAGACAGGGCTTTGGACACTGAAGCTTTCTTT. Translated: CSADRALDTEAFF.